The clone carrying this T cell receptor beta chain was seen once. The antigen remains unidentified. The data are from a study of T cell responses to AZD1222 COVID-19 vaccine. The protocol was immunoSEQ multiplex PCR, while the TCRdb copy is restricted to in-frame clones and leaves out a portion. The profile shows over 100,000 clones, 70% to 90% of them singletons. V was pared by 0 bases and J by 2 bases, with 8 bases between. The CDR3 totals 14 residues. Per germline, CDR1 KGHSH and CDR2 LQKENI. Study results and limitations: There were repertoire samples only from the period after the peak T cell response.

The source material was peripheral blood, sampled on day 0 of AZD1222 vaccination. The chain uses TRBV18 and TRBJ2-7; D uncertain. The sequence was collected from an adult in good health. Here the CDR3 reads CASSPPGQTYEQYF. Here the CDR3 DNA reads TGTGCCAGCTCACCACCGGGCCAAACCTACGAGCAGTACTTC.